This T cell receptor (beta chain) stems from a study of human T cells and chemical hapten exposure. Noted time point: patch test 1, 2 weeks after DPC sensitization. Stated treatment: therapeutic diphenylcyclopropenone sensitization with weekly scalp DPC. TCRdb used MiXCR to reprocess the RACE reads, holding one entry per CDR3 protein. The sample consists of approximately 74,000 distinct CDR3 sequences, around 30% of them appearing once. This clonotype came up a few times. The source material was whole blood, sampled in connection with sensitization to the hapten diphenylcyclopropenone (DPC). The receptor's source is a man aged 35 to 55 with alopecia areata. Some clones in this sample may be carry-over from other donors' samples.

The CDR3 loop is CASSLDQGGDLPMGYEQYF. The CDR3 bases are TGTGCCAGCAGTTTAGATCAGGGCGGGGATTTGCCAATGGGGTACGAGCAGTACTTC. V gene TRBV28 combines with J gene TRBJ2-7; D perhaps matches TRBD2 (6 bases). The CDR3 is 19 amino acids. Per germline, CDR1 MDHEN and CDR2 SYDVKM. Trimming pared 2 bases from V and 4 bases from J, leaving 27 bases between.